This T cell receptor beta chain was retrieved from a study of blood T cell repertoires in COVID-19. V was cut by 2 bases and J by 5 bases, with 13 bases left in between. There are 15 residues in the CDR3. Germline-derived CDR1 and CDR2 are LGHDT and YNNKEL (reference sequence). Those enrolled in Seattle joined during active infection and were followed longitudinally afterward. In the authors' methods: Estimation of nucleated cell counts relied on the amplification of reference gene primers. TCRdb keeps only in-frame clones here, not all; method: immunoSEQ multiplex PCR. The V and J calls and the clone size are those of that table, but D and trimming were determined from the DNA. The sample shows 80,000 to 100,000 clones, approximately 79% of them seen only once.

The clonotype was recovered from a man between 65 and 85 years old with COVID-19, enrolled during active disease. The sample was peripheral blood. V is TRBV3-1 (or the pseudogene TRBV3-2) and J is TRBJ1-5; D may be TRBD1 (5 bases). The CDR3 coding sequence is TGTGCCAGCAGCCAACTTCGACAGAACCATCAGCCCCAGCATTTT. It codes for CASSQLRQNHQPQHF.